These T cell receptor beta chains were read from a single sample in a study of regulatory T cells in long-lasting Graves disease. TCRdb analysed the multiplex PCR reads with MiXCR anew, one entry per CDR3 protein. The profile shows about 660,000 distinct CDR3 sequences, about 30% of them singletons. The source was peripheral blood mononuclear cells (PBMCs), collected when the disease was refractory, from a patient treated with antithyroid drugs. These receptor sequences come from a female donor with Graves disease. Each CDR3 is given with its conserved first and last residue. Each record gives: J gene, D gene, V gene, clone size, CDR3 DNA, CDR3 protein. D genes are given only for firm matches. The size entry is marked missing in some rows and otherwise reads once, few, many or a size class.

j_call: TRBJ1-1
d_call: TRBD1
v_call: TRBV9
clone_size: .
cdr3_nt: TGTGCCAGCAGCGTAACTCAGGGGGGGAACACTGAAGCTTTCTTT
cdr3_aa: CASSVTQGGNTEAFF

j_call: TRBJ1-2
d_call: TRBD1
v_call: TRBV28
clone_size: many
cdr3_nt: TGTGCCAGCATGTCCGGGACAGCCTATGGCTACACCTTC
cdr3_aa: CASMSGTAYGYTF

j_call: TRBJ2-7
d_call: TRBD2
v_call: TRBV6-1
clone_size: .
cdr3_nt: TGTGCCAGCAAAGGGACTAGCGGGAGTTACGAGCAGTACTTC
cdr3_aa: CASKGTSGSYEQYF

j_call: TRBJ2-2
d_call: TRBD2
v_call: TRBV11-2
clone_size: few
cdr3_nt: TGTGCCAGCAGGCACGGACTAGCGGGAGGAACCGGGGAGCTGTTTTTT
cdr3_aa: CASRHGLAGGTGELFF

j_call: TRBJ1-5
d_call: .
v_call: TRBV12-3/TRBV12-4
clone_size: .
cdr3_nt: TGTGCCAGCAGTTTAGCGGGGTGGGGATATAGCAATCAGCCCCAGCATTTT
cdr3_aa: CASSLAGWGYSNQPQHF

j_call: TRBJ1-1
d_call: .
v_call: TRBV5-1
clone_size: few
cdr3_nt: TGCGCCAGCAGCTTGGGAGCTGAGATGAACACTGAAGCTTTCTTT
cdr3_aa: CASSLGAEMNTEAFF

j_call: TRBJ1-2
d_call: .
v_call: TRBV9
clone_size: .
cdr3_nt: TGTGCCAGCAGCGTAGCTGGAACCTATGGCTACACCTTC
cdr3_aa: CASSVAGTYGYTF

j_call: TRBJ2-7
d_call: .
v_call: TRBV20-1
clone_size: few
cdr3_nt: TGCAGTGCTACCGAATACAGCACCTACGAGCAGTACTTC
cdr3_aa: CSATEYSTYEQYF

j_call: TRBJ1-1
d_call: TRBD1
v_call: TRBV14
clone_size: .
cdr3_nt: TGTGCCAGCAGCCTAGACAGGGCTATGGCTTTCTTT
cdr3_aa: CASSLDRAMAFF

j_call: TRBJ2-7
d_call: TRBD1
v_call: TRBV12-3/TRBV12-4
clone_size: many
cdr3_nt: TGTGCCAGGGCCCAGTACAGGGGCGACGAGCAGTACTTC
cdr3_aa: CARAQYRGDEQYF

j_call: TRBJ1-3
d_call: .
v_call: TRBV2
clone_size: .
cdr3_nt: TGTGCCAGCACGTTCGACGGCTACTCCGGAAACACCATATATTTT
cdr3_aa: CASTFDGYSGNTIYF

j_call: TRBJ2-4
d_call: TRBD1
v_call: TRBV20-1
clone_size: .
cdr3_nt: TGCAGTGCTAGAGATTCAGGGGGAGCCAAAAACATTCAGTACTTC
cdr3_aa: CSARDSGGAKNIQYF

j_call: TRBJ2-7
d_call: TRBD2
v_call: TRBV28
clone_size: few
cdr3_nt: TGTGCCAGCAGTTTATCTATAGCGGGAACCTACGAGCAGTACTTC
cdr3_aa: CASSLSIAGTYEQYF

j_call: TRBJ1-1
d_call: TRBD1
v_call: TRBV12-3/TRBV12-4
clone_size: .
cdr3_nt: TGTGCCAGCAGTTTCGGAGGGGGCTTCGCTGAAGCTTTCTTT
cdr3_aa: CASSFGGGFAEAFF

j_call: TRBJ2-1
d_call: TRBD2
v_call: TRBV28
clone_size: .
cdr3_nt: TGTGCCAGCAGTGAATATGGGGTTGGGGCGGGAGTCACATATGAGCAGTTCTTC
cdr3_aa: CASSEYGVGAGVTYEQFF

j_call: TRBJ1-2
d_call: .
v_call: TRBV9
clone_size: few
cdr3_nt: TGTGCCAGCAGCGTAGACGTCAGAAGACTCGATTATGGCTACACCTTC
cdr3_aa: CASSVDVRRLDYGYTF

j_call: TRBJ1-1
d_call: .
v_call: TRBV6-5
clone_size: few
cdr3_nt: TGTACCAGCAGTTTTCAAGGCCGACAGGCTGAAGCTTTCTTT
cdr3_aa: CTSSFQGRQAEAFF

j_call: TRBJ2-5
d_call: .
v_call: TRBV7-9
clone_size: few
cdr3_nt: TGTGCCAGCACCCCCCGCGGGACGGCTCAAGAGACCCAGTACTTC
cdr3_aa: CASTPRGTAQETQYF

j_call: TRBJ2-2
d_call: .
v_call: TRBV6-5
clone_size: many
cdr3_nt: TGTGCCAGCAGTTACGGCCAGTACACCGGGGAGCTGTTTTTT
cdr3_aa: CASSYGQYTGELFF

j_call: TRBJ2-7
d_call: .
v_call: TRBV28
clone_size: many
cdr3_nt: TGTGCCAGCAGTTTCCTCGTGGACGGGGTGGGGTCCTACGAGCAGTACTTC
cdr3_aa: CASSFLVDGVGSYEQYF

j_call: TRBJ2-2
d_call: TRBD2
v_call: TRBV6-9
clone_size: .
cdr3_nt: TGTGCCAGCAGTTCGGGGCGGGAGTCTCTGACCGGGGAGCTGTTTTTT
cdr3_aa: CASSSGRESLTGELFF

j_call: TRBJ2-2
d_call: .
v_call: TRBV28
clone_size: many
cdr3_nt: TGTGCCAGCAGTTTAGAGGGAACCGGGGAGCTGTTTTTT
cdr3_aa: CASSLEGTGELFF

j_call: TRBJ1-2
d_call: .
v_call: TRBV30
clone_size: few
cdr3_nt: TGTGCCTGGAGTGTCGTGGACACCATCTATGGCTACACCTTC
cdr3_aa: CAWSVVDTIYGYTF

j_call: TRBJ1-2
d_call: .
v_call: TRBV19
clone_size: .
cdr3_nt: TGTGCCAGTAGTCAATATGGCTACACCTTC
cdr3_aa: CASSQYGYTF

j_call: TRBJ2-7
d_call: .
v_call: TRBV9
clone_size: few
cdr3_nt: TGTGCCAGCAGCGTAGATATGGGGTTGGAGTCCTACGAGCAGTACTTC
cdr3_aa: CASSVDMGLESYEQYF

j_call: TRBJ2-5
d_call: TRBD1
v_call: TRBV28
clone_size: few
cdr3_nt: TGTGCCAACAGTTTGTCCGGGACAGGTCAACAAGAGACCCAGTACTTC
cdr3_aa: CANSLSGTGQQETQYF

j_call: TRBJ2-7
d_call: .
v_call: TRBV6-4
clone_size: few
cdr3_nt: TGTGCCAGCAGTGACTCACGACCCTCCCTAGACTACGAGCAGTACTTC
cdr3_aa: CASSDSRPSLDYEQYF

j_call: TRBJ1-1
d_call: .
v_call: TRBV5-1
clone_size: few
cdr3_nt: TGCGCCAGCAGCTCCGATGTGCGGTTGTACACTGAAGCTTTCTTT
cdr3_aa: CASSSDVRLYTEAFF

j_call: TRBJ2-2
d_call: TRBD1
v_call: TRBV7-6
clone_size: .
cdr3_nt: TGTGCCAGCAGCTCCCGGACAGGGGGAGGCACCGGGGAGCTGTTTTTT
cdr3_aa: CASSSRTGGGTGELFF

j_call: TRBJ1-6
d_call: .
v_call: TRBV12-3/TRBV12-4
clone_size: few
cdr3_nt: TGTGCCAGCAGTTTAGATCCCGTGAGCTCCTATAATTCACCCCTCCACTTT
cdr3_aa: CASSLDPVSSYNSPLHF

j_call: TRBJ1-5
d_call: TRBD1
v_call: TRBV25-1
clone_size: many
cdr3_nt: TGTGCCAGCAGTGGGACAGGGTTTAGCAATCAGCCCCAGCATTTT
cdr3_aa: CASSGTGFSNQPQHF

j_call: TRBJ2-7
d_call: .
v_call: TRBV11-2
clone_size: few
cdr3_nt: TGTGCCAGCAGCTTTGCGTCTGTTAACGAGCAGTACTTC
cdr3_aa: CASSFASVNEQYF